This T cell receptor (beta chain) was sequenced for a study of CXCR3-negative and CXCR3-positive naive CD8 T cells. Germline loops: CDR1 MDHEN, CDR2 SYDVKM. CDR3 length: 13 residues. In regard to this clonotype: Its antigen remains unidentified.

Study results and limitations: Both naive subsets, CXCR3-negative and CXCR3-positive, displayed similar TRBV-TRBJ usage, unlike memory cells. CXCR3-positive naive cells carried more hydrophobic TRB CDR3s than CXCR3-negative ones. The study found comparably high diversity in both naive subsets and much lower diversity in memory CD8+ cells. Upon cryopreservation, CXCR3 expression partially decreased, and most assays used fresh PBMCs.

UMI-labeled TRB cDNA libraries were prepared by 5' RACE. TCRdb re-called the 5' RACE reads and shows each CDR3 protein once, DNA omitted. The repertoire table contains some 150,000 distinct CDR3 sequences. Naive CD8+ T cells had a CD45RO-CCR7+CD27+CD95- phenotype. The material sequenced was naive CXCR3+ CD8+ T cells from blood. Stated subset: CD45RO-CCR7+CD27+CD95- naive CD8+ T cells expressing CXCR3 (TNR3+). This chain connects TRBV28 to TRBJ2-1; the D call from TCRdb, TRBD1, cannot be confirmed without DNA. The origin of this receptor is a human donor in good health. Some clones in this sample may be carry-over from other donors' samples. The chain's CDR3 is CASRPTRVNEQFF.